This T cell receptor beta chain was observed in a study of CD8+CD57+ T cells in acquired aplastic anemia. Genomic DNA provided the template from which TCR beta VDJ and CDR3 profiles were obtained. A single record per CDR3 protein comes from TCRdb applying MiXCR to the reads. The top ten clones hold about 1.1% of a sample with under 250,000 distinct CDR3 sequences, 34% of them seen once. This CDR3 is 17 amino acids long. Trimming took 7 bases from V and 2 from J; bases not matched to a gene: 7. Germline V gene sequence: CDR1 ENHRY, CDR2 SYGVKD. The source of this sequence is a human donor in good health, serving as a control. The sequenced sample consisted of sorted CD4+, CD8+, or CD8+CD57+ T cells (not recorded which) from PBMCs. This chain connects TRBV10-3 to TRBJ2-4; 14 bases match TRBD2. The CDR3 DNA sequence: TGTGCCATCAAGGGACTAGCGGGAGAGAATACCAAAAACATTCAGTACTTC. Translated, it gives CAIKGLAGENTKNIQYF.